Listed here is a single TCR beta chain. Its matching antigen is unknown. The sample belongs to a study of identifying expanded T cells in peripheral blood. General study points: Over about two and four weeks, about 15 and 19 clones changed, versus around 1.2 between replicates. Across healthy donors, higher total template counts meant significantly greater approximately 2-week count variance.

This table comes from immunoSEQ multiplex PCR, and its TCRdb copy is limited to in-frame clones, with some not included. The profile covers 70,000 to 95,000 clones, with around nine tenths appearing a single time and about 3.9% taken by the ten largest. With V trimmed by 4 bases and J by 2 bases, 7 bases remained unmatched. Germline V lookup: CDR1 SGHRS, CDR2 YFSETQ. CDR3 length: 15 residues. During the collection period, no donor immune events like infections were recorded. The sample taken for sequencing was blood. This TCR was recovered from a person aged 18 to 75 in good health. V is TRBV5-1 and J is TRBJ1-1, with 8 nucleotides matching TRBD1. The CDR3 sequence: CASSRGQGDNTEAFF. The CDR3, as DNA: TGCGCCAGCAGCCGAGGACAGGGTGATAACACTGAAGCTTTCTTT.